This T cell receptor beta chain was captured by sequencing in a study of PD-1 blockade in classical Hodgkin lymphoma. Study-level information: Nivolumab dosing for patients was 3 mg/kg, administered intravenously every 2 weeks.

Following autologous stem cell transplantation, relapse occurred in every patient, and exposure to brentuximab vedotin varied. V lost 0 bases to trimming and J lost 2 bases, with 17 bases between them. The germline CDR1 and CDR2 sequences are SGDLS and YYNGEE. The CDR3 loop spans 17 amino acids. Some clones are missing from TCRdb's copy, which holds only in-frame ones; the method was immunoSEQ multiplex PCR. The table includes roughly 62,000 clones, 88% detected once. In regard to this clone: Its specificity is unknown.

General study results and limits: TCR diversity at baseline was reported to be reduced in newly diagnosed patients relative to healthy donors. Significant TCR diversity gains by C4D1 occurred in CD4+ but not CD8+ cells.

The sequenced sample was peripheral blood mononuclear cells (PBMCs), obtained at baseline. The chain uses TRBV9 and TRBJ1-1, with a weak D call TRBD1 (6 bases). The origin of this receptor is a human donor with classical Hodgkin lymphoma. In nucleotides, the CDR3 is TGTGCCAGCAGCGTAGCCCCACAGGGTACAGGAAACACTGAAGCTTTCTTT. This codes for CASSVAPQGTGNTEAFF. Full variable domain (missing parts from reference TRBV9 and TRBJ1-1): DSGVTQTPKHLITATGQRVTLRCSPRSGDLSVYWYQQSLDQGLQFLIQYYNGEERAKGNILERFSAQQFPDLHSELNLSSLELGDSALYFCASSVAPQGTGNTEAFFGQGTRLTVV.